This T cell receptor beta chain emerged from a study of T cells in localized non-small cell lung cancer. There are 12 residues in the CDR3. Trimming removed 6 bases from V and 5 bases from J; junction bases left unmatched: 0. Germline values: CDR1 MNHEY, CDR2 SVGAGI. The method was immunoSEQ multiplex PCR; TCRdb's version includes in-frame clones alone and lacks a portion of them. Of 70,000 to 95,000 clones in the sample, roughly 90% were seen once. The clonotype was recovered from a woman aged 35 to 75 with stage II squamous cell lung carcinoma. This sequence joins TRBV6-5 and TRBJ1-5, with 8 bases lining up with TRBD1. This sample comprised PBMCs, obtained before any cancer treatment. The CDR3 sequence: CASRQGDQPQHF. The CDR3 bases are TGTGCCAGCAGACAGGGGGATCAGCCCCAGCATTTT.